The 32 T cell receptor beta chains in this list originate from one sample, sequenced in a study of patients and donors after allogeneic stem cell transplantation. MiXCR, run by TCRdb on the RT-PCR reads, gives a single entry per CDR3 protein. This sample has 400,000 to 500,000 distinct CDR3 sequences; roughly 16% occur once, and the top ten carry 6% to 8%. Sequencing used blood, either unsorted or a sorted T cell fraction (not recorded which). These receptors came from a human donor who was either an allogeneic HSCT recipient or a stem cell or donor lymphocyte infusion donor (not recorded which). It is not recorded whose cells these are; they may come from a transplant donor.

This clonotype was recorded a few times. The gene calls are TRBV5-1 and TRBJ2-1, with 13 bases aligning to TRBD2. V shed 4 bases, J shed 10 bases, and the junction held 8 bases outside the gene matches. CDR1 is SGHRS and CDR2 is YFSETQ in the germline V gene. The CDR3 sequence is 15 residues long. The CDR3 DNA is TGCGCCAGCAGCGGGGGACTAGCGGGAAGGGGGGAGCAGTTCTTC. It specifies CASSGGLAGRGEQFF. Filled out from reference TRBV5-1 and TRBJ2-1, the complete variable domain reads KAGVTQTPRYLIKTRGQQVTLSCSPISGHRSVSWYQQTPGQGLQFLFEYFSETQRNKGNFPGRFSGRQFSNSRSEMNVSTLELGDSALYLCASSGGLAGRGEQFFGPGTRLTVL.

The rearrangement uses TRBV10-3 and TRBJ1-1, with D unresolved. Germline V CDR1 and CDR2: ENHRY, SYGVKD. The CDR3 is made up of 14 amino acids. V was cut by 3 bases and J by 6 bases, with 14 bases left in between. The CDR3 region is CAISDNREMAEAFF. The DNA for the CDR3 is TGTGCCATCAGTGATAATAGGGAGATGGCTGAAGCTTTCTTT.

The chain couples TRBV7-3 to TRBJ2-1; D might be TRBD2 (5 bases). The V gene lost 2 bases and the J gene lost 8 bases, with 16 bases spanning the gap. The V gene's germline CDR1 is SGHTA and CDR2 FQGTGA. CDR3 length: 15 residues. The CDR3 reads CASSLEGGWYDEQFF. In nucleotides, the CDR3 is TGTGCCAGCAGCTTAGAGGGCGGGTGGTATGATGAGCAGTTCTTC.

The V and J genes are TRBV6-4 and TRBJ2-3, with TRBD2 matching 11 bases. The ends lost 5 bases at V and 6 bases at J; junction bases unmatched: 7. The CDR3 is 15 residues long. CDR1 and CDR2 (germline): MRHNA, SNTAGT. CDR3 nucleotide sequence: TGTGCCAGCAGTTTACTAGCGGGAGTATCGGATACGCAGTATTTT. This gives the protein CASSLLAGVSDTQYF.

This clonotype was counted only a few times. The V and J genes are TRBV11-2 and TRBJ1-1; a weak D match, TRBD1 (5 bases). CDR1 is SGHAT, CDR2 FQNNGV, per germline. The CDR3 extends over 13 amino acids. V was cut by 6 bases and J by 2 bases, with 10 bases left in between. The CDR3 loop is CASRRDRNTEAFF. The CDR3 DNA follows: TGTGCCAGCAGACGCGACAGAAACACTGAAGCTTTCTTT.

This clonotype was recorded many times. The rearrangement links TRBV29-1 to TRBJ2-7; possibly TRBD1 for D (7 bases). Germline-derived CDR1 and CDR2 are SQVTM and ANQGSEA. The CDR3 is made up of 14 amino acids. Trimming removed 4 bases at V and 1 base at J, with 14 bases between. The CDR3 DNA follows: TGCAGCGTTGTGGGCCAGGGGGGATCCTACGAGCAGTACTTC. Translating gives CSVVGQGGSYEQYF.

This clonotype turned up a few times. CDR3 in DNA: TGTGCCAGCAGGCAGGGAGGTGGGAACACTGAAGCTTTCTTT. Its protein is CASRQGGGNTEAFF. J is TRBJ1-1 and V is TRBV28; D might be TRBD1 (5 bases). V was clipped by 6 bases and J by 1 base, with 12 bases between them. This CDR3 contains 14 residues. In germline, CDR1 is MDHEN, CDR2 SYDVKM.

In this sample, this clonotype turned up a few times. The gene calls are TRBV12-3 or TRBV12-4 and TRBJ2-7; the D is unclear. This CDR3 contains 13 residues. V was trimmed by 1 base and J by 2 bases, leaving 6 bases between them. The DNA of the CDR3 is TGTGCCAGCAGTTTAGTGGTCACCTACGAGCAGTACTTC. Translating it yields CASSLVVTYEQYF.

The chain has TRBV4-1 and TRBJ1-1, with 7 bases aligning to TRBD1. CDR3 length equals 15 residues. Germline V gene lookup returns CDR1 MGHRA and CDR2 YSYEKL. With 6 bases clipped from V and 1 base from J, the junction kept 8 bases outside the gene matches. The CDR3 DNA reads as TGCGCCAGCAGGAGTCTGGGACAGAAGAACACTGAAGCTTTCTTT. It codes for CASRSLGQKNTEAFF.

This clonotype has a handful of counts. This chain joins TRBV5-6 and TRBJ1-2; tentatively, D is TRBD1 (5 bases). The CDR3 runs 13 residues. Germline V lookup: CDR1 SGHDT, CDR2 YYEEEE. V shed 0 bases and J shed 13 bases, with 16 bases lying between them. CDR3 DNA sequence: TGTGCCAGCAGCTTGGAGTCGGGACTTCCCAGCACCTTC. Its translation is CASSLESGLPSTF.

This clonotype was seen a few times. This sequence joins TRBV7-2 and TRBJ2-1, with 11 bases aligning to TRBD1. V shed 5 bases, J shed 5 bases, and the junction held 8 bases outside the gene matches. Per the germline V gene, CDR1 is SGHTA and CDR2 is FQGNSA. CDR3 length: 16 residues. The CDR3 protein is CASSPQPGQGDNEQFF. CDR3 coding DNA: TGTGCCAGCAGCCCTCAGCCGGGACAGGGGGACAATGAGCAGTTCTTC.

This clonotype was recorded many times. In DNA, the CDR3 is TGTGCCATCAGTGACCCCCTCGGGACAGTAGGAACTGAAGCTTTCTTT. Its protein is CAISDPLGTVGTEAFF. The chain links TRBV10-3 to TRBJ1-1, with TRBD1 identical over 7 bases. V shed 3 bases, J shed 5 bases, and the junction held 12 bases outside the gene matches. CDR3 length: 16 residues. Germline V CDR1 and CDR2: ENHRY, SYGVKD.

This clonotype was seen ten or more times. The V and J genes are TRBV15 and TRBJ2-7, with 11 bases matching TRBD2. This CDR3 has 15 amino acids. CDR1 LNHNV and CDR2 YYDKDF come from the germline V gene (reference sequence). With 5 bases clipped from V and 3 bases from J, the junction kept 6 bases outside the gene matches. CDR3 DNA: TGTGCCACCAGCGCGACTAGCGGGATAGGCTACGAGCAGTACTTC. Translating gives CATSATSGIGYEQYF.

This clonotype occurred a few times. The rearrangement uses TRBV29-1 and TRBJ1-2; 8 bases line up with TRBD1. CDR1 and CDR2 from the germline V gene are SQVTM and ANQGSEA. This CDR3 comprises 14 residues. V dropped 3 bases and J dropped 6; count of bases not matched to a gene: 9. The CDR3 DNA sequence: TGCAGCGTTGAGTCCCTTGGGACAGGTCATGGCTACACCTTC. As protein: CSVESLGTGHGYTF. Full variable domain (remainder filled in from reference TRBV29-1 and TRBJ1-2): SAVISQKPSRDICQRGTSLTIQCQVDSQVTMMFWYRQQPGQSLTLIATANQGSEATYESGFVIDKFPISRPNLTFSTLTVSNMSPEDSSIYLCSVESLGTGHGYTFGSGTRLTVV.

This clonotype is a singleton in its sample. The J gene is TRBJ2-7, the V gene TRBV7-2; 9 positions agree with TRBD1. The V gene's germline CDR1 is SGHTA and CDR2 FQGNSA. The length of the CDR3 is 15 residues. Losses at the gene ends were 4 bases for V and 8 bases for J; bases not matched to a gene: 12. CDR3 in amino acids: CASSSYFGTGLKQYF. Written as DNA, the CDR3 is TGTGCCAGCAGCTCCTATTTCGGGACAGGGTTGAAGCAGTACTTC.

This clonotype was observed many times. The chain is built from TRBV12-3 or TRBV12-4 and TRBJ1-2; 7 bases are shared with TRBD1. Trimming at V came to 3 bases and at J to 13 bases, leaving 8 bases not matched to a gene. The CDR3 runs 12 residues. CDR3 residues: CASSFSRGESTF. DNA for the CDR3: TGTGCCAGCAGTTTCAGCAGGGGGGAATCCACCTTC.

The genes are TRBV3-1 and TRBJ1-1; possible D gene TRBD1, 5 bases. Germline lookup yields CDR1 LGHDT and CDR2 YNNKEL (reference sequence). The CDR3 contains 17 residues. The germline V and J ends were trimmed by 4 bases and 4 bases, with 22 bases remaining between them. The CDR3 loop reads CASSLGGKGRGVTEAFF. The CDR3 DNA reads as TGTGCCAGCAGCCTCGGAGGGAAAGGGAGGGGTGTCACTGAAGCTTTCTTT. The full variable domain, with the rest looked up from reference TRBV3-1 and TRBJ1-1, is DTAVSQTPKYLVTQMGNDKSIKCEQNLGHDTMYWYKQDSKKFLKIMFSYNNKELIINETVPNRFSPKSPDKAHLNLHINSLELGDSAVYFCASSLGGKGRGVTEAFFGQGTRLTVV.

V usage is TRBV24-1 and J usage is TRBJ2-7; D assignment may be TRBD1 or TRBD2 (5 bases each). V lost 8 bases to trimming and J lost 0 bases, with 16 bases between them. The CDR3 runs to 15 residues. From germline, CDR1 is KGHDR and CDR2 SFDVKD. CDR3 coding DNA: TGTGCCACCACTTCAATCCGGGACCGCTCCTACGAGCAGTACTTC. Amino acids: CATTSIRDRSYEQYF.

This clonotype was counted only a few times. Here the CDR3 DNA reads TGTGCCAGCAGCTTCAGGGGGGCCTACAATGAGCAGTTCTTC. This translates into CASSFRGAYNEQFF. The chain joins TRBV7-9 to TRBJ2-1, with D possibly being TRBD1 (7 bases). V lost 3 bases, J lost 2 bases, and 8 bases lay in between. CDR1 is SEHNR, CDR2 FQNEAQ, per germline (reference sequence). CDR3 length: 14 amino acids.

The chain recombines TRBV3-1 with TRBJ2-1; 14 bases agree with TRBD2. Germline assignment: CDR1 LGHDT and CDR2 YNNKEL (reference sequence). The CDR3 is 16 residues long. Trimming at V came to 0 bases and at J to 7 bases, leaving 2 bases not matched to a gene. This chain's CDR3 is CASSQDRLAGGNEQFF. For the CDR3, the DNA is TGTGCCAGCAGCCAAGATAGACTAGCGGGAGGGAATGAGCAGTTCTTC.

The genes are TRBV25-1 and TRBJ2-2, with unresolved D. The CDR3 is made up of 15 amino acids. The germline CDR1 and CDR2 sequences are MGHDK and SYGVNS. The CDR3 bases are TGTGGCCAGCACTGGGCAATTCCCTACGCCGGGGAGCTGTTTTTT. This translates into CGQHWAIPYAGELFF.

This clonotype was counted only a few times. The rearrangement joins TRBV11-1 to TRBJ1-1; 10 nucleotides match TRBD1. CDR3 length: 19 amino acids. Germline V gene data show CDR1 as SGHAT and CDR2 as FQDESV (reference sequence). The ends lost 1 base at V and 3 bases at J; junction bases unmatched: 14. As DNA, the CDR3 is TGTGCCAGCAGCTTAGTTCGTGGGACAGGGGTTTGGAAGGACACTGAAGCTTTCTTT. It is translated as CASSLVRGTGVWKDTEAFF. Variable domain in full (rest from reference TRBV11-1 and TRBJ1-1): EAEVAQSPRYKITEKSQAVAFWCDPISGHATLYWYRQILGQGPELLVQFQDESVVDDSQLPKDRFSAERLKGVDSTLKIQPAELGDSAMYLCASSLVRGTGVWKDTEAFFGQGTRLTVV.

This clonotype was counted at least ten times. The V and J genes are TRBV5-1 and TRBJ2-7, with D unclear. In germline, CDR1 is SGHRS, CDR2 YFSETQ. The CDR3 contains 14 residues. Deletions cut 0 bases from V and 2 bases from J, with 9 bases between. In DNA form, the CDR3 reads TGCGCCAGCAGCTTGGTGGCCAGCGCCTACGAGCAGTACTTC. It is translated as CASSLVASAYEQYF.

The chain uses TRBV6-5 and TRBJ2-3; 13 bases line up with TRBD2. The V gene end was trimmed by 2 bases and the J gene end by 8 bases; junction bases not matched to a gene: 7. CDR3 length: 16 residues. Germline V gene lookup returns CDR1 MNHEY and CDR2 SVGAGI. The CDR3 coding sequence is TGTGCCAGCAGTTACCCGACTAGCGGGGGGCCAGCTACGCAGTATTTT. This encodes CASSYPTSGGPATQYF.

The V call is TRBV5-1, the J call TRBJ2-3; no definite D call. Germline CDR1 and CDR2: SGHRS and YFSETQ. Trimming took off 0 bases at V and 2 bases at J, with 4 bases between the two ends. The CDR3 runs to 13 residues. CDR3 bases: TGCGCCAGCAGCTTGGAGCCCACAGATACGCAGTATTTT. Translated, it gives CASSLEPTDTQYF. The whole variable domain, filled in from reference TRBV5-1 and TRBJ2-3, reads KAGVTQTPRYLIKTRGQQVTLSCSPISGHRSVSWYQQTPGQGLQFLFEYFSETQRNKGNFPGRFSGRQFSNSRSEMNVSTLELGDSALYLCASSLEPTDTQYFGPGTRLTVL.

The chain combines TRBV7-9 with TRBJ2-3; D call uncertain. There are 16 residues in the CDR3. The ends were cut back, 3 bases at V and 4 bases at J, with 17 bases in the middle. Germline lookup yields CDR1 SEHNR and CDR2 FQNEAQ (reference sequence). The CDR3, as DNA: TGTGCCAGCAGCTTCCCCCTGGTGCTCCCGGCAGATACGCAGTATTTT. Translation: CASSFPLVLPADTQYF.

This clonotype was observed a few times. The rearrangement joins TRBV11-2 to TRBJ2-1; D ambiguous. Per germline, CDR1 SGHAT and CDR2 FQNNGV. V gave up 5 bases and J gave up 0 bases, with 23 bases separating them. This CDR3 has 19 amino acids. The CDR3 protein is CASSLPRSVYLSSYNEQFF. In DNA form, the CDR3 reads TGTGCCAGCAGCCTCCCTCGCAGCGTTTACCTATCCTCCTACAATGAGCAGTTCTTC.

This clonotype was counted a few times. V and J are TRBV5-1 and TRBJ1-5; 7 nucleotides line up with TRBD1. Germline loops: CDR1 SGHRS, CDR2 YFSETQ. The CDR3 loop spans 15 amino acids. Trimming removed 0 bases from V and 3 bases from J; junction bases left unmatched: 3. CDR3 residues: CASSLEGGLNQPQHF. The CDR3 bases are TGCGCCAGCAGCTTGGAAGGGGGCCTCAATCAGCCCCAGCATTTT.

The chain employs TRBV11-1 and TRBJ1-6; D is uncertain. V shed 5 bases and J shed 0 bases, with 11 bases lying between them. This CDR3 comprises 16 residues. Per germline, CDR1 SGHAT and CDR2 FQDESV (reference sequence). The CDR3 loop is CASSLDRDSYNSPLHF. DNA of the CDR3: TGTGCCAGCAGCCTCGACCGGGACTCCTATAATTCACCCCTCCACTTT.

A few counts support this clonotype. A single base separates this from a much larger clone, so it may be a read error. V usage is TRBV6-6 and J usage is TRBJ2-7; the match to TRBD1 covers 8 bases. TRBJ2-1 matches the DNA end more closely, so the J call is doubtful. Looked up from germline, CDR1 is MNHNY and CDR2 is SVGAGI (reference sequence). The CDR3 has 13 residues. The CDR3 here is CASSYRSGGEQFF. The CDR3 region has the DNA TGTGCCAGCAGTTATCGGTCAGGGGGCGAGCAGTTCTTC.

This clonotype has at least ten counts. The chain joins TRBV4-2 to TRBJ2-3, with D perhaps being TRBD1 or TRBD2 (5 bases each). The CDR3 covers 16 residues. The germline CDR1 and CDR2 sequences are LGHNA and YNFKEQ. Trimming pared 1 base from V and 0 bases from J, leaving 11 bases between. The DNA of the CDR3 is TGTGCCAGCAGCCAAGGGGACGTCGCTAGCACAGATACGCAGTATTTT. Translation gives CASSQGDVASTDTQYF.

This sequence joins TRBV24-1 and TRBJ2-7; TRBD1 aligns across 10 bases. V shed 3 bases and J 2 bases; nucleotides not matched to a gene: 3. Germline V lookup: CDR1 KGHDR, CDR2 SFDVKD. The CDR3 is 15 amino acids. The CDR3 nucleotides read TGTGCCACCAGTGATACGGGACAGGGGACCTACGAGCAGTACTTC. Translated: CATSDTGQGTYEQYF.